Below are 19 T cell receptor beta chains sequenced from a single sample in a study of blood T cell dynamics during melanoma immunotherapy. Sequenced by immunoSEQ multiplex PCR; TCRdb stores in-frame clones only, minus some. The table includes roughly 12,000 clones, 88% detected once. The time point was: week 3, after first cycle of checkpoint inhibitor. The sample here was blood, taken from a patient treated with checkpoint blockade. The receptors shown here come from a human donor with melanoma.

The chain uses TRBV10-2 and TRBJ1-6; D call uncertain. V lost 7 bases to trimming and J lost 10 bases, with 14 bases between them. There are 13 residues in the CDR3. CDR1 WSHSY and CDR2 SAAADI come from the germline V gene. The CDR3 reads CASNPGLGSPLHF. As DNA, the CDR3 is TGCGCCAGCAACCCGGGGTTAGGCTCACCCCTCCACTTT.

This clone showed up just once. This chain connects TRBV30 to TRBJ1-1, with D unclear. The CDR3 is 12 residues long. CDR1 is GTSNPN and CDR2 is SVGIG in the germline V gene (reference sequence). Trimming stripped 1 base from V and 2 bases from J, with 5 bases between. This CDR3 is CAWSGANTEAFF. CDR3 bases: TGTGCCTGGAGTGGAGCAAACACTGAAGCTTTCTTT.

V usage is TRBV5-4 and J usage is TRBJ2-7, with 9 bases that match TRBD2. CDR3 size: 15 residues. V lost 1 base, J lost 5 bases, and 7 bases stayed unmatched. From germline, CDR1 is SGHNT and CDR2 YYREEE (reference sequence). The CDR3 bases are TGTGCCAGCAGCTTGAGGCTGGCGGGGGGGGACGAGCAGTACTTC. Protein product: CASSLRLAGGDEQYF.

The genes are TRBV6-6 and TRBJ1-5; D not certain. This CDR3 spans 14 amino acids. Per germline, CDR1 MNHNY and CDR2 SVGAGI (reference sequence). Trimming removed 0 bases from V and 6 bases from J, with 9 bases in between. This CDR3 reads CASSYSSAGQPQHF. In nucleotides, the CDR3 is TGTGCCAGCAGTTACTCCAGTGCCGGTCAGCCCCAGCATTTT.

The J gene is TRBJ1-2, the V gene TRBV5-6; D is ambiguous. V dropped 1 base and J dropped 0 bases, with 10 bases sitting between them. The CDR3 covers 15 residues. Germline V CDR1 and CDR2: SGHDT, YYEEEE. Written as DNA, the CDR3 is TGTGCCAGCAGCTTGTTAGACGGAACTAACTATGGCTACACCTTC. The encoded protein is CASSLLDGTNYGYTF.

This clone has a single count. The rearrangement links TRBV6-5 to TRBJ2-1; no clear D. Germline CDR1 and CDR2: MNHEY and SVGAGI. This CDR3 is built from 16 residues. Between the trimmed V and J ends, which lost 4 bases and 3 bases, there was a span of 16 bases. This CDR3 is CASSSRQVSRYNEQFF. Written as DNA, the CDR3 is TGTGCCAGCAGTTCCAGGCAGGTGTCGCGCTACAATGAGCAGTTCTTC.

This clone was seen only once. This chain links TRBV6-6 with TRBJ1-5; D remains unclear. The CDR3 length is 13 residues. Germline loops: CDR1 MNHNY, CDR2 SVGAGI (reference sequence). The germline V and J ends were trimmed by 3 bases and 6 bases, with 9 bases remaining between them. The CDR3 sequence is CASSYSLIQPQHF. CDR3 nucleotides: TGTGCCAGCAGTTATTCCCTCATTCAGCCCCAGCATTTT.

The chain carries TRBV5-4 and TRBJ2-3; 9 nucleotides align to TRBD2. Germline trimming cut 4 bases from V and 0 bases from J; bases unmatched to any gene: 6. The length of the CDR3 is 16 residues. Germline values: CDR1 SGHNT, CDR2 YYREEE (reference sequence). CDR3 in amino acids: CASSLRLAGSTDTQYF. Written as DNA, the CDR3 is TGTGCCAGCAGCCTGAGGCTAGCGGGGAGCACAGATACGCAGTATTTT.

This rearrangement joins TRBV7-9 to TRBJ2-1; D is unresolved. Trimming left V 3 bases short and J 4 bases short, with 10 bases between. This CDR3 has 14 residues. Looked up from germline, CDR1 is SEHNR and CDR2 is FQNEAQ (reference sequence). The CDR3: CASSLQDPYNEQFF. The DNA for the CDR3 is TGTGCCAGCAGCTTGCAAGACCCATACAATGAGCAGTTCTTC.

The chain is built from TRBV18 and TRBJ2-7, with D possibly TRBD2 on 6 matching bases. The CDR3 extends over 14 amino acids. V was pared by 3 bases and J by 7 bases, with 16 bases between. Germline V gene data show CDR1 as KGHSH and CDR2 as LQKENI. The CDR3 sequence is CASSPRGDGGEQYF. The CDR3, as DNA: TGTGCCAGCTCACCTCGAGGGGACGGAGGGGAGCAGTACTTC.

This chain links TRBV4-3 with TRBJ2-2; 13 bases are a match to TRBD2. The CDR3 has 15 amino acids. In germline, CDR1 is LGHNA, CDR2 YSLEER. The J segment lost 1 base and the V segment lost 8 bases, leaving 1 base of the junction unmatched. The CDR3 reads CASGLAGVNTGELFF. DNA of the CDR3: TGCGCCAGCGGACTAGCGGGGGTGAACACCGGGGAGCTGTTTTTT.

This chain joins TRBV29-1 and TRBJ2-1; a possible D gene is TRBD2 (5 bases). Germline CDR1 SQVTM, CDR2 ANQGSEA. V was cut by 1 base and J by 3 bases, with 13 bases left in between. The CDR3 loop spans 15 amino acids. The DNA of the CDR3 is TGCAGCGTTGAAGCGGGGTCAGGCGACTACAATGAGCAGTTCTTC. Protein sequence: CSVEAGSGDYNEQFF.

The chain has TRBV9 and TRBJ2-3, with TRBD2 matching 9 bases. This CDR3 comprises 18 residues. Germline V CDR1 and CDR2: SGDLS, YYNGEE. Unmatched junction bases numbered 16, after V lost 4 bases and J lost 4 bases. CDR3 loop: CASSLGLSGGLSADTQYF. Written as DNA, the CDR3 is TGTGCCAGCAGCCTGGGGCTCAGCGGGGGGCTATCGGCAGATACGCAGTATTTT.

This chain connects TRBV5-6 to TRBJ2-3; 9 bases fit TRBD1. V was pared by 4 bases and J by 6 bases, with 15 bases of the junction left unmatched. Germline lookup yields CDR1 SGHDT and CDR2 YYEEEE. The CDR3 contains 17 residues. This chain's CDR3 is CASSRRGRGQGRDTQYF. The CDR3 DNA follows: TGTGCCAGCAGCAGGAGAGGCCGGGGACAGGGAAGGGATACGCAGTATTTT.

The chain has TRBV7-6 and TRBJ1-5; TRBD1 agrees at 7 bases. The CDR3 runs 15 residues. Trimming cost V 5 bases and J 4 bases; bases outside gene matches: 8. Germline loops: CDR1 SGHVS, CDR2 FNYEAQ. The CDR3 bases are TGTGCCAGCAGCGCCATGACAGGGCTTAATCAGCCCCAGCATTTT. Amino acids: CASSAMTGLNQPQHF.

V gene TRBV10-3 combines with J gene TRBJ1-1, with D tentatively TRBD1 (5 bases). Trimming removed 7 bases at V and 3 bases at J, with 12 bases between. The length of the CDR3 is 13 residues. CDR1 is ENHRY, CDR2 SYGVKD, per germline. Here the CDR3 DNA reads TGTGCCATCACCCCGGGGGTTTACACTGAAGCTTTCTTT. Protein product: CAITPGVYTEAFF.

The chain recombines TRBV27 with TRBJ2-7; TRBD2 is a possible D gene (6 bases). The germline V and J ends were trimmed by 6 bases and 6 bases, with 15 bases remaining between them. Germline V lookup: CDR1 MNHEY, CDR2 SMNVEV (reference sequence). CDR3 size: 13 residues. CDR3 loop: CASSRTRGGEQYF. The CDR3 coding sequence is TGTGCCAGCAGCCGGACACGGGGAGGCGAGCAGTACTTC.

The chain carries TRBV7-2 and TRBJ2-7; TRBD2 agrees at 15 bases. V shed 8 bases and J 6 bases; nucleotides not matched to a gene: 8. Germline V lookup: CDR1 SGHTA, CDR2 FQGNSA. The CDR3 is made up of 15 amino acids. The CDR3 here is CASGLAGGPEREQYF. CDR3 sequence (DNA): TGTGCCAGCGGACTAGCGGGGGGGCCTGAGCGCGAGCAGTACTTC.

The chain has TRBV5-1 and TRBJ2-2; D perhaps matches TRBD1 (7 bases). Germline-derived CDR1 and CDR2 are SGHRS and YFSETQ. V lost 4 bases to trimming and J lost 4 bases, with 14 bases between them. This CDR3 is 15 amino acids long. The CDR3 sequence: CASSTRQGGTGELFF. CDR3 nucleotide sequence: TGCGCCAGCAGCACCCGACAGGGAGGCACCGGGGAGCTGTTTTTT. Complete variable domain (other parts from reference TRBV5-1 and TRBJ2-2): KAGVTQTPRYLIKTRGQQVTLSCSPISGHRSVSWYQQTPGQGLQFLFEYFSETQRNKGNFPGRFSGRQFSNSRSEMNVSTLELGDSALYLCASSTRQGGTGELFFGEGSRLTVL.